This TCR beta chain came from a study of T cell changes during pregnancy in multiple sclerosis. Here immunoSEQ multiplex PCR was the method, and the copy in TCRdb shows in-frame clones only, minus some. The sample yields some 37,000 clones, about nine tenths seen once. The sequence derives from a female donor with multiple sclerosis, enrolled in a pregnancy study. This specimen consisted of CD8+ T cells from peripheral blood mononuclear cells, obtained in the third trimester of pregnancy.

CDR3 protein: CASSRTDRGYTF. In DNA form, the CDR3 reads TGTGCCAGTAGTCGGACAGATCGGGGCTACACCTTC. The chain has TRBV19 and TRBJ1-2; D is perhaps TRBD1 (6 bases). Deletions cut 5 bases from V and 8 bases from J, with 12 bases between. This CDR3 has 12 residues. CDR1 is LNHDA, CDR2 SQIVND, per germline (reference sequence).